This TCR beta chain is drawn from a study of PD-1 blockade in classical Hodgkin lymphoma. Sequenced by immunoSEQ multiplex PCR; TCRdb stores in-frame clones only, minus some. The sample includes roughly 21,000 clones, 85% to 90% of them seen just once. Study results and limitations: Why the repertoires differ is still unclear, perhaps disease activity or prior therapy. As was reported, newly diagnosed patients showed lower baseline TCR diversity than healthy donors did.

Noted time point: newly diagnosed, previously untreated cHL patient sample. The study isolated CD8+ T cells from thawed PBMCs by magnetic negative selection. Newly diagnosed classical Hodgkin lymphoma PBMCs, still untreated, provided the comparison samples. Trimming took 4 bases from V and 9 from J, leaving 18 bases between them. There are 14 residues in the CDR3. Germline V gene lookup returns CDR1 MNHEY and CDR2 SMNVEV (reference sequence). This clone was found once. As yet, its antigen is unknown. The sequenced material came from CD8+ T cells from blood. The receptor's source is a human donor with classical Hodgkin lymphoma. The chain combines TRBV27 with TRBJ2-5; D is perhaps TRBD1 (5 bases). For the CDR3, the DNA is TGTGCCAGCAGTTGGGTATCGTGGCTAGGGGCCCAGTACTTC. Translation gives CASSWVSWLGAQYF.